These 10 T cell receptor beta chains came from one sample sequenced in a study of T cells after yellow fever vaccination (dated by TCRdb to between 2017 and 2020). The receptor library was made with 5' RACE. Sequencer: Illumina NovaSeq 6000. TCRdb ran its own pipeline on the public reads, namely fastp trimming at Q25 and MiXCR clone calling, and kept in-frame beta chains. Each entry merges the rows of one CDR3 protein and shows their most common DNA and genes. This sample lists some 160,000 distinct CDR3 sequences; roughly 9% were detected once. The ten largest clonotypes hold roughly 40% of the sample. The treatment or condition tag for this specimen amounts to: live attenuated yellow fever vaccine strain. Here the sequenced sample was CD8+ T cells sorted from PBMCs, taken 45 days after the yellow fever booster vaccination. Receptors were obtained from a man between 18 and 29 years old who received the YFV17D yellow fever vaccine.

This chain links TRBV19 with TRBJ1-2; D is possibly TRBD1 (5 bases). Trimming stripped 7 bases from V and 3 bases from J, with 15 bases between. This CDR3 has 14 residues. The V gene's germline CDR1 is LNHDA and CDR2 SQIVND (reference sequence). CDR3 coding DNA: TGTGCCAGTACTCCGGCAGCGGGGGACTATGGCTACACCTTC. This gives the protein CASTPAAGDYGYTF.

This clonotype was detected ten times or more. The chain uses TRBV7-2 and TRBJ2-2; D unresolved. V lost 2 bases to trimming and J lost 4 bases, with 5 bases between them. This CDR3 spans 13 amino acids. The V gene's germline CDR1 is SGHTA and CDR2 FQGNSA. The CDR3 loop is CASSLIGTGELFF. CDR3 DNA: TGTGCCAGCAGCTTAATCGGCACCGGGGAGCTGTTTTTT.

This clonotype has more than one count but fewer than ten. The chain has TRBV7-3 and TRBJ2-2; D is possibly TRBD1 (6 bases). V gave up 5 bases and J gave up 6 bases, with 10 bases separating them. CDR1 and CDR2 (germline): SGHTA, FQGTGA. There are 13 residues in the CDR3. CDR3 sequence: CASSPTGPGELFF. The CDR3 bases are TGTGCCAGCAGCCCTACAGGGCCCGGGGAGCTGTTTTTT.

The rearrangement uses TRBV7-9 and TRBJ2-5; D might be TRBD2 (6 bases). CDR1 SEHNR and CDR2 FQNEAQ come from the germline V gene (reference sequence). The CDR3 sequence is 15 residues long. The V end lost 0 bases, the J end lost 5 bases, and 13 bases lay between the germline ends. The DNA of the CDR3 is TGTGCCAGCAGCTTAGCGCGGACGGAGGGGGAGACCCAGTACTTC. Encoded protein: CASSLARTEGETQYF.

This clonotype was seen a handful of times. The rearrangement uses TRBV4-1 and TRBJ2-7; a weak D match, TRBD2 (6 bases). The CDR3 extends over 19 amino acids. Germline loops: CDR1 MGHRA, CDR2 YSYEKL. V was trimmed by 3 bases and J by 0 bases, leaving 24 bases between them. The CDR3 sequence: CASSHAGTPGAQSSYEQYF. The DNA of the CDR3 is TGCGCCAGCAGCCACGCCGGGACTCCGGGCGCCCAGAGCTCCTACGAGCAGTACTTC.

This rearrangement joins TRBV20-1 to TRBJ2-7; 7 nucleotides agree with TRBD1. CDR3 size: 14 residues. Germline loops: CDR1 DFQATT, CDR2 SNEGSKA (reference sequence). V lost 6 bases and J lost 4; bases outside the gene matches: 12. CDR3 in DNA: TGCAGTGCCAATGAAGTGACAGGGCTTTACGAGCAGTACGTC. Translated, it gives CSANEVTGLYEQYV.

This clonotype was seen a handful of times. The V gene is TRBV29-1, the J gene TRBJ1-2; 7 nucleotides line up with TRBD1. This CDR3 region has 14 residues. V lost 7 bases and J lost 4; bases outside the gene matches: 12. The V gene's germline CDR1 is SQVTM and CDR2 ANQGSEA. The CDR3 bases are TGCAGCGCCGACCGACAGGGTTTAGGCTATGGCTACACCTTC. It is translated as CSADRQGLGYGYTF.

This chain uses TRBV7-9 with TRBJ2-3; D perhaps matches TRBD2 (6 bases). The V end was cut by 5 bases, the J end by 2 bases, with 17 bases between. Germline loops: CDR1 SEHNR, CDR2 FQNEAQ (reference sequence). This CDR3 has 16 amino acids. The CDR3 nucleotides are TGTGCCAGCAGCCCAGGAGGTAGCGGTAACACAGATACGCAGTATTTT. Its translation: CASSPGGSGNTDTQYF.

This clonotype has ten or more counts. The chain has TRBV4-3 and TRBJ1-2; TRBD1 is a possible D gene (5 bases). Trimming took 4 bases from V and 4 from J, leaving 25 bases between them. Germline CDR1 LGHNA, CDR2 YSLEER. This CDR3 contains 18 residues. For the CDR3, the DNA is TGCGCCAGCAGCCCCCCTCCGTCGCAGACCAAGGGACTCTATGGCTACACCTTC. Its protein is CASSPPPSQTKGLYGYTF.

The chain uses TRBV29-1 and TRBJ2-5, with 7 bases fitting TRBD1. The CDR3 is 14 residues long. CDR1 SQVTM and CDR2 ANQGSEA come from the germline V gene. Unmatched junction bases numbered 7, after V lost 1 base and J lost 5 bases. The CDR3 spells CSVEARGKGETQYF. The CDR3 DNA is TGCAGCGTTGAAGCCAGGGGGAAGGGGGAGACCCAGTACTTC.